Below, 26 T cell receptor beta chains from the same sample are listed, as sequenced in a study of blood T cell repertoires in COVID-19. TCRdb's table, derived via immunoSEQ multiplex PCR, lists solely in-frame clones and lacks some. The profile shows 90,000 to 120,000 clones, 80% to 90% of them singletons. Sequencing input: PBMCs or T cells enriched from blood (not recorded which). These receptors all stem from a woman aged 45-65 years who had recovered from COVID-19.

The rearrangement joins TRBV24-1 to TRBJ1-5; TRBD1 is a possible D gene (6 bases). CDR3 length equals 13 residues. CDR1 and CDR2 from the germline V gene are KGHDR and SFDVKD. The V gene lost 7 bases and the J gene lost 7 bases, with 13 bases spanning the gap. CDR3: CATRQGKGQPQHF. Written as DNA, the CDR3 is TGTGCCACCAGACAGGGAAAAGGGCAGCCCCAGCATTTT.

This clone has more than one count but fewer than ten. The chain has TRBV6-1 and TRBJ1-5; the D gene is possibly TRBD1 (5 bases). Germline values: CDR1 MNHNS, CDR2 SASEGT. The V end lost 2 bases, the J end lost 4 bases, and 12 bases lay between the germline ends. This CDR3 contains 15 residues. CDR3 region: CASSEYDSGNQPQHF. In DNA, the CDR3 is TGTGCCAGCAGTGAATACGACAGTGGGAATCAGCCCCAGCATTTT.

The chain couples TRBV7-6 to TRBJ1-1; 8 nucleotides align to TRBD1. Unmatched junction bases numbered 8, after V lost 2 bases and J lost 0 bases. This CDR3 spans 17 amino acids. Germline V gives CDR1 SGHVS, CDR2 FNYEAQ. The CDR3 sequence: CASSLRGTGLMNTEAFF. In DNA, the CDR3 is TGTGCCAGCAGCTTAAGGGGGACAGGATTAATGAACACTGAAGCTTTCTTT. The entire variable domain, with the rest obtained from reference TRBV7-6 and TRBJ1-1, is as follows: GAGVSQSPRYKVTKRGQDVALRCDPISGHVSLYWYRQALGQGPEFLTYFNYEAQQDKSGLPNDRFSAERPEGSISTLTIQRTEQRDSAMYRCASSLRGTGLMNTEAFFGQGTRLTVV.

The J gene is TRBJ2-2, the V gene TRBV14; maybe TRBD1 (7 bases). The length of the CDR3 is 14 residues. V lost 2 bases, J lost 4 bases, and 8 bases lay in between. Germline assignment: CDR1 SGHDN and CDR2 FVKESK. The CDR3 here is CASSQQGGTGELFF. As DNA, the CDR3 is TGTGCCAGCAGCCAACAGGGGGGCACCGGGGAGCTGTTTTTT.

The CDR3, as DNA: TGTGCCAGCTCACCCGGGACAGGGTATACTGAAGCTTTCTTT. Translated: CASSPGTGYTEAFF. This sequence joins TRBV18 and TRBJ1-1, with 9 bases fitting TRBD1. Trimming cost V 3 bases and J 5 bases; bases outside gene matches: 4. The V gene's germline CDR1 is KGHSH and CDR2 LQKENI. The CDR3 runs 14 residues.

This chain connects TRBV3-1 (or the pseudogene TRBV3-2) to TRBJ1-2; 12 positions match TRBD1. The V and J ends lost 5 bases and 4 bases, in that order; junction bases with no gene match: 8. The length of the CDR3 is 16 residues. Germline CDR1 reads LGHDT; CDR2 reads YNNKEL (reference sequence). The CDR3 region is CASSSPGQGAPYGYTF. Written as DNA, the CDR3 is TGTGCCAGCAGCTCACCGGGACAGGGGGCTCCCTATGGCTACACCTTC.

The chain combines TRBV10-3 with TRBJ2-1, with 7 bases that match TRBD1. With 6 bases clipped from V and 3 bases from J, the junction kept 5 bases outside the gene matches. CDR1 is ENHRY and CDR2 is SYGVKD in the germline V gene. The CDR3 has 14 amino acids. The CDR3 reads CAIRGTEGYNEQFF. As DNA, the CDR3 is TGTGCCATCAGAGGGACAGAAGGCTACAATGAGCAGTTCTTC.

V usage is TRBV6-6 and J usage is TRBJ2-7, with 10 bases lining up with TRBD1. CDR1 MNHNY and CDR2 SVGAGI come from the germline V gene (reference sequence). The CDR3 sequence is 13 residues long. V lost 10 bases, J lost 3 bases, and 6 bases stayed unmatched. The DNA for the CDR3 is TGTGCCATAAGACAGGGGGCGGGCTACGAGCAGTACTTC. Amino acid sequence: CAIRQGAGYEQYF.

In its sample, this clone was seen once. The genes are TRBV28 and TRBJ1-2; 8 nucleotides agree with TRBD1. CDR1 MDHEN and CDR2 SYDVKM come from the germline V gene. V shed 4 bases and J 6 bases; nucleotides not matched to a gene: 10. The CDR3 runs 15 residues. CDR3 protein: CASSSQGAGKDGYTF. The CDR3, as DNA: TGTGCCAGCAGTTCGCAGGGGGCCGGGAAGGATGGCTACACCTTC.

The genes are TRBV27 and TRBJ1-2, with D uncertain. V shed 5 bases and J shed 0 bases, with 13 bases lying between them. The V gene's germline CDR1 is MNHEY and CDR2 SMNVEV (reference sequence). The CDR3 is 15 amino acids. CDR3 region: CASSAVGGPNYGYTF. CDR3 nucleotide sequence: TGTGCCAGCAGTGCCGTAGGAGGCCCTAACTATGGCTACACCTTC.

This clone has just one count. V and J are TRBV6-5 and TRBJ1-5; TRBD1 matches 7 bases. The V and J ends lost 11 bases and 2 bases, in that order; junction bases with no gene match: 9. This CDR3 region has 14 residues. CDR1 and CDR2 from the germline V gene are MNHEY and SVGAGI. This CDR3 is CASMTGSGNQPQHF. The CDR3 DNA reads as TGTGCCTCCATGACAGGGTCGGGCAATCAGCCCCAGCATTTT.

The rearrangement joins TRBV2 to TRBJ1-5, with no clear D. The CDR3 sequence is 13 residues long. V was clipped by 4 bases and J by 7 bases, with 11 bases between them. Germline assignment: CDR1 SNHLY and CDR2 FYNNEI. The CDR3, as DNA: TGTGCCAGCAGTGCGCCAGGTCTCCAGCCCCAGCATTTT. Its protein product is CASSAPGLQPQHF.

The gene calls are TRBV10-1 and TRBJ2-7; D not certain. This CDR3 is 13 amino acids long. Trimming removed 2 bases from V and 3 bases from J, with 8 bases in between. The V gene's germline CDR1 is WNHNN and CDR2 SYGVQD (reference sequence). CDR3 sequence reads: CASSEIQIYEQYF. DNA of the CDR3: TGCGCCAGCAGTGAGATACAGATCTACGAGCAGTACTTC.

This clone was observed a handful of times. This chain joins TRBV28 and TRBJ1-6; TRBD1 matches 10 bases. In germline, CDR1 is MDHEN, CDR2 SYDVKM. The J segment lost 13 bases and the V segment lost 7 bases, leaving 7 bases of the junction unmatched. The CDR3 totals 13 residues. The CDR3 loop reads CASTGTGAGPLHF. The CDR3 DNA is TGTGCCAGCACCGGGACAGGGGCCGGCCCCCTCCACTTT.

The chain uses TRBV6-5 and TRBJ2-7; a weak D match, TRBD1 (5 bases). Between the trimmed V and J ends, which lost 5 bases and 7 bases, there was a span of 21 bases. This CDR3 spans 15 amino acids. Germline CDR1 MNHEY, CDR2 SVGAGI. The CDR3, as DNA: TGTGCCAGCAGTCCCCCCCGGACAAACCCGGTGGAGCAGTACTTC. Translated: CASSPPRTNPVEQYF.

The rearrangement joins TRBV5-1 to TRBJ2-3; 13 positions agree with TRBD2. After removal of 0 bases from V and 5 bases from J, the junction contained 0 bases not matched to a gene. Germline V CDR1 and CDR2: SGHRS, YFSETQ. This CDR3 has 15 residues. CDR3 nucleotide sequence: TGCGCCAGCAGCTTGGGACTAGCGGGAGGAGATACGCAGTATTTT. Translating gives CASSLGLAGGDTQYF. The whole variable domain, filled in from reference TRBV5-1 and TRBJ2-3, reads KAGVTQTPRYLIKTRGQQVTLSCSPISGHRSVSWYQQTPGQGLQFLFEYFSETQRNKGNFPGRFSGRQFSNSRSEMNVSTLELGDSALYLCASSLGLAGGDTQYFGPGTRLTVL.

This clone was detected once. The rearrangement joins TRBV3-1 (or the pseudogene TRBV3-2) to TRBJ2-7; 10 bases fit TRBD1. Germline V gives CDR1 LGHDT, CDR2 YNNKEL (reference sequence). The CDR3 runs to 17 residues. The V and J ends lost 4 bases and 0 bases, in that order; junction bases with no gene match: 9. The CDR3 loop reads CASSPRPGQGTSYEQYF. The CDR3, as DNA: TGTGCCAGCAGCCCCCGACCGGGACAGGGGACCTCCTACGAGCAGTACTTC.

V is TRBV24-1 and J is TRBJ1-5, with D possibly being TRBD1 (5 bases). Between the trimmed V and J ends, which lost 3 bases and 0 bases, there was a span of 14 bases. CDR3 length: 17 residues. Germline-derived CDR1 and CDR2 are KGHDR and SFDVKD. CDR3 in DNA: TGTGCCACCAGTGATCCTAGACAGAAGGATAGCAATCAGCCCCAGCATTTT. Its protein is CATSDPRQKDSNQPQHF.

The J gene is TRBJ2-7, the V gene TRBV10-1; the D is unclear. The CDR3 has 13 amino acids. Trimming removed 3 bases from V and 2 bases from J, with 8 bases in between. Germline V CDR1 and CDR2: WNHNN, SYGVQD (reference sequence). In nucleotides, the CDR3 is TGCGCCAGCAGTGAAAACCGAGCCTACGAGCAGTACTTC. It specifies CASSENRAYEQYF.

J is TRBJ1-2 and V is TRBV3-1 (or the pseudogene TRBV3-2), with TRBD1 identical over 7 bases. Germline V gene sequence: CDR1 LGHDT, CDR2 YNNKEL (reference sequence). The V gene end was trimmed by 4 bases and the J gene end by 8 bases; junction bases not matched to a gene: 10. This CDR3 comprises 14 residues. CDR3: CASSPIGTAGGYTF. The DNA of the CDR3 is TGTGCCAGCAGCCCAATCGGGACAGCAGGAGGCTACACCTTC.

This chain uses TRBV2 with TRBJ2-7, with D tentatively TRBD1 (6 bases). Trimming removed 8 bases from V and 1 base from J, with 15 bases in between. The CDR3 is made up of 14 amino acids. The germline gives CDR1 SNHLY, CDR2 FYNNEI. In DNA form, the CDR3 reads TGTGCCAGCGGGGAACAGGGAAAGTCCTACGAGCAGTACTTC. Protein sequence: CASGEQGKSYEQYF.

This clone was detected only a few times. V usage is TRBV19 and J usage is TRBJ2-7; 7 bases map to TRBD1. CDR3 length: 14 amino acids. The J segment lost 5 bases and the V segment lost 5 bases, leaving 9 bases of the junction unmatched. Germline loops: CDR1 LNHDA, CDR2 SQIVND (reference sequence). The CDR3 region has the DNA TGTGCCAGTAGTGAGAGACAGGGTGCGGACGAGCAGTACTTC. Its protein is CASSERQGADEQYF.

The chain combines TRBV3-1 (or the pseudogene TRBV3-2) with TRBJ1-5; 8 bases are a match to TRBD1. The CDR3 spans 13 residues. Germline CDR1 LGHDT, CDR2 YNNKEL (reference sequence). Trimming cost V 4 bases and J 9 bases; bases outside gene matches: 5. CDR3 amino acids: CASSPGQARPQHF. Here the CDR3 DNA reads TGTGCCAGCAGCCCGGGACAGGCTCGGCCCCAGCATTTT.

The V call is TRBV5-1, the J call TRBJ2-5; 8 bases map to TRBD1. This CDR3 comprises 15 residues. Germline loops: CDR1 SGHRS, CDR2 YFSETQ. V lost 5 bases, J lost 7 bases, and 13 bases stayed unmatched. CDR3 nucleotide sequence: TGCGCCAGCAGACCCCCCGGACAGGGTGCTGGGACCCAGTACTTC. Protein product: CASRPPGQGAGTQYF.

CDR3 amino acids: CASRLAGASGELFF. The DNA for the CDR3 is TGTGCCAGCAGACTAGCGGGAGCTTCCGGGGAGCTGTTTTTT. This chain connects TRBV5-4 to TRBJ2-2; 11 bases map to TRBD2. Germline CDR1 SGHNT, CDR2 YYREEE (reference sequence). The V and J ends lost 5 bases and 6 bases, in that order; junction bases with no gene match: 3. CDR3 length equals 14 residues.

V is TRBV19 and J is TRBJ1-1; 7 nucleotides align to TRBD1. V trimming: 4 bases; J trimming: 4 bases; junction bases outside the gene matches: 3. Germline values: CDR1 LNHDA, CDR2 SQIVND (reference sequence). This CDR3 comprises 13 residues. CDR3 DNA sequence: TGTGCCAGTAGTAGACAGGGCCCCACTGAAGCTTTCTTT. Protein: CASSRQGPTEAFF.